The source of this TCR beta chain is a study of shared clonotypes between healthy human individuals. Background on the study: The donor group consisted of a couple of women and a few men, aged 18 to 49.

The germline V gene encodes CDR1 SEHNR and CDR2 FQNEAQ (reference sequence). Trimming took 2 bases from V and 7 from J; bases not matched to a gene: 8. This CDR3 is built from 16 residues. Only Caucasian adults living in Nashville, Tennessee served as donors. Of note for this clone: Its target is not known.

Study-wide points: Naive subsets typically showed greater estimated richness than memory subsets.

Some clones are missing from TCRdb's copy, which holds only in-frame ones; the method was immunoSEQ multiplex PCR. Here the sample spans about 2.3 million clones, more than 80% being singletons. The receptor's source is a man aged 18 to 35 in good health. Some clones in this sample may be carry-over from other donors' samples. Sequenced: naive CD4+ T cells from PBMCs. As for subset: CD45RA+ positively selected. This sequence joins TRBV7-9 and TRBJ1-6; TRBD1 matches at 7 bases. The CDR3, as DNA: TGTGCCAGCAGCTTAATTCCAACAGGGGAAAATTCACCCCTCCACTTT. Translated: CASSLIPTGENSPLHF.